These T cell receptor beta chains were read from a single sample in a study of blood T cell repertoires in COVID-19. Method: immunoSEQ multiplex PCR; TCRdb's copy keeps in-frame clones and lacks some. The sample carries fewer than 200,000 clones, around 84% recorded once. What was sequenced was PBMCs or T cells enriched from blood (not recorded which). Receptors were obtained from a woman aged 30 to 39 who had been exposed to COVID-19. Each CDR3 is given with its conserved first and last residue. The D gene is left open where the match is weak. The listing skips clone size in some rows; elsewhere it reads once, few, many or a size class.

j_call: TRBJ2-5; d_call: TRBD2; clone_size: few; v_call: TRBV7-9; cdr3_nt: TGTGCCAGCAGCTTAGGACTAGCGGGGGGAATGGAGACCCAGTACTTC; cdr3_aa: CASSLGLAGGMETQYF
j_call: TRBJ2-5; d_call: .; clone_size: .; v_call: TRBV5-1; cdr3_nt: TGCGCCAGCAGGGAGGGGACCGATCAAGAGACCCAGTACTTC; cdr3_aa: CASREGTDQETQYF
j_call: TRBJ1-5; d_call: .; clone_size: .; v_call: TRBV6-5; cdr3_nt: TGTGCCAGCAGTCGACAAGCCAATCAGCCCCAGCATTTT; cdr3_aa: CASSRQANQPQHF
j_call: TRBJ1-2; d_call: TRBD1; clone_size: .; v_call: TRBV9; cdr3_nt: TGTGCCAGCACCCTAGGGGGACAGTCGGGTGGCTACACCTTC; cdr3_aa: CASTLGGQSGGYTF
j_call: TRBJ2-7; d_call: .; clone_size: .; v_call: TRBV27; cdr3_nt: TGTGCCAGCAGTTCGCTGGGGGGACCCTACGAGCAGTACTTC; cdr3_aa: CASSSLGGPYEQYF
j_call: TRBJ1-1; d_call: .; clone_size: .; v_call: TRBV12-3/TRBV12-4; cdr3_nt: TGTGCCAGCAGTTTACATGGCGGGGTTGAAGCTTTCTTT; cdr3_aa: CASSLHGGVEAFF
j_call: TRBJ2-1; d_call: .; clone_size: .; v_call: TRBV4-3; cdr3_nt: TGCGCCAGCAGCCAAGTAGCGCGCCGGCTATCCTACAATGAGCAGTTCTTC; cdr3_aa: CASSQVARRLSYNEQFF
j_call: TRBJ1-2; d_call: TRBD1; clone_size: once; v_call: TRBV19; cdr3_nt: TGTGCCAGTAGACCCGGGACAGCGATCAACTATGGCTACACCTTC; cdr3_aa: CASRPGTAINYGYTF
j_call: TRBJ2-5; d_call: .; clone_size: .; v_call: TRBV21-1; cdr3_nt: TGTGCCAGCAGCAAAGAACTAACCGACAGCCAAGAGACCCAGTACTTC; cdr3_aa: CASSKELTDSQETQYF
j_call: TRBJ2-2; d_call: .; clone_size: .; v_call: TRBV7-8; cdr3_nt: TGTGCCAGCAGCTTATTTTCGGGGGAGAACACCGGGGAGCTGTTTTTT; cdr3_aa: CASSLFSGENTGELFF